These T cell receptor beta chains were read from a single sample in a study of T-cell reconstitution after alpha-beta-depleted transplantation in children. MiXCR was run by TCRdb on the PCR reads, yielding one entry per CDR3 protein. Of about 290,000 distinct CDR3 sequences listed, nearly 8% are singletons. The sample was peripheral blood, taken 360 days after TCRalphabeta/CD19-depleted stem cell transplant. The receptors stem from a female patient aged 2-9 years who had a stem cell transplant for Fanconi anemia, so the T cells may come from the graft donor. Each CDR3 is given with its conserved first and last residue. D genes are given only for firm matches. Not all rows give a size; the values are once, few, many and, for expanded clones, a class.

TRBD1,TRBJ1-6,TRBV6-5,14,.,TGTGCCAGCAGTTACAGAGGGGGCTTGTCACCCCTCCACTTT,CASSYRGGLSPLHF
TRBD1,TRBJ1-1,TRBV24-1,14,.,TGTGCCACCAGCTCACAGGGGGCCGACACTGAAGCTTTCTTT,CATSSQGADTEAFF
.,TRBJ1-1,TRBV29-1,12,many,TGCAGCGGACATTTTATGAACACTGAAGCTTTCTTT,CSGHFMNTEAFF
.,TRBJ2-6,TRBV28,17,many,TGTGCCACCTCCGGGTGGAGGGAAGTTTCTGGGGCCAACGTCCTGACTTTC,CATSGWREVSGANVLTF
.,TRBJ2-7,TRBV29-1,13,many,TGCAGCGTTGGGGCAGGGGTTTCCTACGAGCAGTACTTC,CSVGAGVSYEQYF
TRBD2,TRBJ2-1,TRBV20-1,17,many,TGCAGTGCTAAAGCCTCAGCGGGGACGAGCTCCTACAATGAGCAGTTCTTC,CSAKASAGTSSYNEQFF
.,TRBJ2-1,TRBV6-5,14,many,TGTGCCAGTAGGGGTGGTACCTCCTACAATGAGCAGTTCTTC,CASRGGTSYNEQFF
TRBD2,TRBJ2-7,TRBV15,16,few,TGTGCCACCAGCAGAGAGCCCGGGAGGGAGGAAGGCGAGCAGTACTTC,CATSREPGREEGEQYF
.,TRBJ1-1,TRBV5-1,13,many,TGCGCCAGCAGCTTGGACAGGGCTACTGAAGCTTTCTTT,CASSLDRATEAFF
TRBD1,TRBJ1-1,TRBV12-3/TRBV12-4,16,.,TGTGCCAGCAGCCACCCCGACAGGGCTTTGAACACTGAAGCTTTCTTT,CASSHPDRALNTEAFF
TRBD1,TRBJ1-1,TRBV5-1,14,few,TGCGCCAGCAGCGGGGACAGGGTCAACACTGAAGCTTTCTTT,CASSGDRVNTEAFF
.,TRBJ1-1,TRBV7-2,15,.,TGTGCCAGCAGCTTAATTCGGGGAGGGAACACTGAAGCTTTCTTT,CASSLIRGGNTEAFF
.,TRBJ2-1,TRBV6-5,17,many,TGTGCCAGCATGGAGGGAGGCCCTCCTTACTCCTACAATGAGCAGTTCTTC,CASMEGGPPYSYNEQFF
.,TRBJ2-7,TRBV3-1,13,many,TGTGCCAGCAGCCAACTACAGGCCTACGAGCAGTACTTC,CASSQLQAYEQYF
.,TRBJ1-2,TRBV20-1,12,few,TGCAGTGCTACGGGAGAGAACTATGGCTACACCTTC,CSATGENYGYTF
.,TRBJ1-1,TRBV7-6,15,few,TGTGCCAGCAGCTCACCCAGGGGCAGGGACACTGAAGCTTTCTTT,CASSSPRGRDTEAFF
.,TRBJ1-4,TRBV7-9,14,.,TGTGCCAGCAGCTTAGACATCCGGAGAGGAAAACTGTTTTTT,CASSLDIRRGKLFF